These 4 T cell receptor beta chains share one sample of origin, sequenced in a study of neurological immune-mediated disorders. MiXCR, applied by TCRdb to the 5' RACE reads, yields one record per CDR3 protein. The sample has under 45,000 distinct CDR3 sequences, 2% to 3% seen once. Sequenced input: PBMCs. These receptors were collected from a man between 45 and 60 years old with multiple sclerosis.

At least ten counts were recorded for this clonotype. With a much larger clone just one base away, this may be a read error. This chain links TRBV28 with TRBJ2-1; no clear D. The CDR3 contains 11 residues. The V gene's germline CDR1 is MDHEN and CDR2 SYDVKM. V gave up 2 bases and J gave up 6 bases, with 2 bases separating them. CDR3: CASSLINEQFF. The DNA of the CDR3 is TGTGCCAGCAGTTTAATCAATGAGCAGTTCTTC.

This clonotype was counted at least ten times. The rearrangement joins TRBV5-1 to TRBJ2-2; no reliable D call. The length of the CDR3 is 16 residues. V lost 1 base and J 5 bases, leaving 15 bases between the germline ends. Per the germline V gene, CDR1 is SGHRS and CDR2 is YFSETQ. In DNA form, the CDR3 reads TGCGCCAGCAGCTTGCAGATAGGGCTTTTGACCGGGGAGCTGTTTTTT. This codes for CASSLQIGLLTGELFF.

This clonotype was counted ten times or more. One junction end disagrees with the germline gene, perhaps due to a read error. The chain couples TRBV5-1 to TRBJ1-6; D is ambiguous. CDR1 SGHRS and CDR2 YFSETQ come from the germline V gene. This CDR3 has 16 residues. The CDR3 loop reads CASSLAVAGYNSPLNF. CDR3 sequence (DNA): TGCGCCAGCAGCTTGGCCGTGGCAGGCTATAATTCACCCCTCAACTTT.

This clonotype has ten or more counts. The V gene is TRBV29-1, the J gene TRBJ1-5, with 8 nucleotides matching TRBD1. The CDR3 has 13 residues. Looked up from germline, CDR1 is SQVTM and CDR2 is ANQGSEA. V lost 4 bases to trimming and J lost 5 bases; unmatched junction nucleotides: 4. The CDR3 DNA sequence: TGCAGCGTTGGACAGGGGACGGATCAGCCCCAGCATTTT. This gives the protein CSVGQGTDQPQHF.